There are many counts of the clone carrying this T cell receptor (beta chain). This sample was taken from a study of neurological immune-mediated disorders. CDR1 and CDR2 from the germline V gene are SGHRS and YFSETQ. CDR3 length: 16 amino acids. Trimming removed 0 bases from V and 2 bases from J, with 14 bases in between. The cDNA came from 5'RACE, which used 10-nucleotide random UMIs. One entry per CDR3 protein results from TCRdb running MiXCR on the 5' RACE reads. The sample records about 120,000 distinct CDR3 sequences, more than 2.5% being singletons. Input material: PBMCs. The chain has TRBV5-1 and TRBJ2-5, with D maybe TRBD1 (5 bases). This TCR derives from a woman aged 25 to 39 with multiple sclerosis. The CDR3 reads CASSLEGVHRQETQYF. CDR3 in DNA: TGCGCCAGCAGCTTGGAAGGGGTCCACCGTCAAGAGACCCAGTACTTC.